These 21 T cell receptor beta chains share one sample of origin, sequenced in a study of early T cells in non-severe SARS-CoV-2 infection. TCRdb re-called the 5' RACE reads with MiXCR, one entry per CDR3 protein. The sample gives about 99,000 distinct CDR3 sequences, approximately 15% of which show up once; roughly 1.3% is in the top ten. The source material was whole blood. The receptors shown here come from an adult who was a healthcare worker with PCR-confirmed SARS-CoV-2 infection or an uninfected control (not recorded which).

This clonotype was counted a few times. The CDR3 sequence is CASSVYGLDTGELFF. CDR3 nucleotides: TGTGCCAGCAGCGTCTACGGACTGGACACCGGGGAGCTGTTTTTT. The chain employs TRBV27 and TRBJ2-2; possibly TRBD2 for D (5 bases). The CDR3 is 15 amino acids. V was cut by 6 bases and J by 3 bases, with 14 bases left in between. The germline gives CDR1 MNHEY, CDR2 SMNVEV (reference sequence).

This clonotype was seen at least ten times. This chain connects TRBV7-2 to TRBJ1-5; no firm D call. The V and J ends lost 5 bases and 7 bases respectively, with 12 bases between them. The CDR3 loop spans 13 amino acids. CDR1 and CDR2 (germline): SGHTA, FQGNSA. CDR3 residues: CASSVTREQPQHF. For the CDR3, the DNA is TGTGCCAGCAGCGTTACAAGGGAGCAGCCCCAGCATTTT.

In its sample, this clonotype was seen many times. The chain employs TRBV28 and TRBJ2-3; 8 bases agree with TRBD1. Germline V gene sequence: CDR1 MDHEN, CDR2 SYDVKM. V gave up 6 bases and J gave up 6 bases; unmatched junction bases: 11. The length of the CDR3 is 15 residues. The CDR3 sequence: CASSPHRTGWDTQYF. The DNA of the CDR3 is TGTGCCAGCAGCCCCCACCGGACAGGGTGGGATACGCAGTATTTT. The complete variable domain, with remaining parts taken from reference TRBV28 and TRBJ2-3, reads DVKVTQSSRYLVKRTGEKVFLECVQDMDHENMFWYRQDPGLGLRLIYFSYDVKMKEKGDIPEGYSVSREKKERFSLILESASTNQTSMYLCASSPHRTGWDTQYFGPGTRLTVL.

Only a few counts were recorded for this clonotype. This chain links TRBV7-7 with TRBJ2-7, with no clear D. The germline V and J ends were trimmed by 5 bases and 7 bases, with 15 bases remaining between them. Germline CDR1 and CDR2: SSHAT and FNYEAQ (reference sequence). This CDR3 has 13 amino acids. The CDR3 nucleotides are TGTGCCAGCAGCCCCCATCAGCTAGGTGAGCAGTACTTC. Translation gives CASSPHQLGEQYF.

This rearrangement joins TRBV27 to TRBJ2-7; the D gene is possibly TRBD1 (6 bases). CDR1 is MNHEY, CDR2 SMNVEV, per germline (reference sequence). This CDR3 spans 14 amino acids. Trimming left V 0 bases short and J 3 bases short, with 9 bases between. Here the CDR3 DNA reads TGTGCCAGCAGTTTATCGACAGGCCACTACGAGCAGTACTTC. Its protein is CASSLSTGHYEQYF.

This chain connects TRBV7-8 to TRBJ2-2; perhaps TRBD1 as D (6 bases). Germline V lookup: CDR1 SGHVS, CDR2 FQNEAQ. The CDR3 spans 16 residues. Trimming pared 8 bases from V and 2 bases from J, leaving 18 bases between. CDR3 bases: TGTGCCAGCGGATTATCACACAGGGCTAACACCGGGGAGCTGTTTTTT. This codes for CASGLSHRANTGELFF.

This chain uses TRBV10-3 with TRBJ2-1; the match to TRBD1 covers 10 bases. The V and J ends lost 2 bases and 9 bases, in that order; junction bases with no gene match: 4. Per the germline V gene, CDR1 is ENHRY and CDR2 is SYGVKD. The CDR3 contains 14 residues. The CDR3 region is CAISEPDRGPEQFF. CDR3 sequence (DNA): TGTGCCATCAGTGAGCCAGACAGGGGGCCTGAGCAGTTCTTC.

The V gene is TRBV12-3 or TRBV12-4, the J gene TRBJ2-7; weak D call: TRBD2 (5 bases). CDR3 length: 14 amino acids. V was clipped by 6 bases and J by 2 bases, with 14 bases between them. DNA of the CDR3: TGTGCCAGCAGAAGCGGATCGTCCCCCTACGAGCAGTACTTC. Encoded protein: CASRSGSSPYEQYF.

This clonotype was seen many times. This chain connects TRBV7-9 to TRBJ2-7; D is uncertain. The CDR3 has 14 amino acids. The V and J ends lost 4 bases and 4 bases respectively, with 14 bases between them. Looked up from germline, CDR1 is SEHNR and CDR2 is FQNEAQ (reference sequence). CDR3 sequence reads: CASSSGPKSYEQYF. The DNA for the CDR3 is TGTGCCAGCAGCTCAGGACCGAAGAGTTACGAGCAGTACTTC. The variable domain in full, completed from reference TRBV7-9 and TRBJ2-7, reads DTGVSQNPRHKITKRGQNVTFRCDPISEHNRLYWYRQTLGQGPEFLTYFQNEAQLEKSRLLSDRFSAERPKGSFSTLEIQRTEQGDSAMYLCASSSGPKSYEQYFGPGTRLTVT.

The table lists this clonotype with a few counts. CDR3 loop: CASDRPGQGAFESGYTF. For the CDR3, the DNA is TGTGCCAGCGATAGACCGGGACAGGGGGCCTTCGAATCTGGCTACACCTTC. The chain joins TRBV28 to TRBJ1-2, with 12 bases that match TRBD1. Germline loops: CDR1 MDHEN, CDR2 SYDVKM. This CDR3 is 17 amino acids long. With V trimmed by 8 bases and J by 7 bases, 17 bases remained unmatched.

The chain recombines TRBV9 with TRBJ2-7, with a possible D match to TRBD1 (6 bases). Trimming shortened V by 4 bases and J by 4 bases, and 15 bases separated the two germline ends. This CDR3 contains 14 residues. The germline V gene has CDR1 SGDLS and CDR2 YYNGEE. In DNA form, the CDR3 reads TGTGCCAGCAGCACCCGAACAGGGTCGTACGAGCAGTACTTC. Translation: CASSTRTGSYEQYF.

The rearrangement joins TRBV11-2 to TRBJ1-2; D gene ambiguous. CDR3 size: 15 residues. CDR1 is SGHAT, CDR2 FQNNGV, per germline. Trimming removed 5 bases at V and 4 bases at J, with 17 bases between. CDR3 sequence (DNA): TGTGCCAGCAGCCCGCCGCGGGCTACGTTCTATGGCTACACCTTC. Its protein is CASSPPRATFYGYTF.

The V and J genes are TRBV14 and TRBJ1-6, with a tentative D call TRBD1 (6 bases). CDR1 and CDR2 from the germline V gene are SGHDN and FVKESK. Trimming took 6 bases from V and 5 from J, leaving 11 bases between them. CDR3 length: 14 amino acids. In nucleotides, the CDR3 is TGTGCCAGCAGACCTACAGGGAATAATTCACCCCTCCACTTT. This translates into CASRPTGNNSPLHF.

The chain uses TRBV15 and TRBJ1-4; weak D call: TRBD1 (5 bases). V was shortened by 0 bases and J by 6 bases, with 8 bases between the two germline ends. CDR3 length equals 14 residues. Per germline, CDR1 LNHNV and CDR2 YYDKDF (reference sequence). CDR3 region: CATSREWGDEKLFF. CDR3 nucleotides: TGTGCCACCAGCAGAGAATGGGGGGATGAAAAACTGTTTTTT.

This clonotype occurred many times. This sequence joins TRBV5-1 and TRBJ2-7; 7 positions match TRBD2. Germline V gene sequence: CDR1 SGHRS, CDR2 YFSETQ. The CDR3 extends over 16 amino acids. Unmatched junction bases numbered 6, after V lost 0 bases and J lost 0 bases. CDR3 sequence reads: CASSLALLADSYEQYF. CDR3 in DNA: TGCGCCAGCAGCTTGGCCTTGCTAGCGGACTCCTACGAGCAGTACTTC.

V usage is TRBV5-4 and J usage is TRBJ2-5, with TRBD1 matching 7 bases. The CDR3 spans 17 residues. Looked up from germline, CDR1 is SGHNT and CDR2 is YYREEE (reference sequence). J lost 4 bases, V lost 0 bases, and 12 bases had no gene match. Written as DNA, the CDR3 is TGTGCCAGCAGCTTGGCTCCCTTCGCGGCAGGGGGAGAGACCCAGTACTTC. Protein: CASSLAPFAAGGETQYF.

This clonotype occurred a few times. The gene calls are TRBV28 and TRBJ1-5, with 7 bases matching TRBD1. This CDR3 is 15 amino acids long. Per the germline V gene, CDR1 is MDHEN and CDR2 is SYDVKM. V lost 6 bases to trimming and J lost 0 bases; unmatched junction nucleotides: 5. CDR3 DNA: TGTGCCAGCAGAATACGACAGGGTAGCAATCAGCCCCAGCATTTT. Its translation is CASRIRQGSNQPQHF.

This clonotype was counted a few times. This sequence joins TRBV28 and TRBJ1-2; the D gene is possibly TRBD1 (5 bases). The CDR3 runs to 11 residues. Between the trimmed V and J ends, which lost 4 bases and 10 bases, there was a span of 10 bases. Germline CDR1 reads MDHEN; CDR2 reads SYDVKM. This CDR3 is CASSSQGFYTF. Written as DNA, the CDR3 is TGTGCCAGCAGTTCCCAGGGTTTCTACACCTTC.

The sample holds a few counts of this clonotype. The gene calls are TRBV6-5 and TRBJ1-6, with D uncertain. The V end lost 8 bases, the J end lost 5 bases, and 13 bases lay between the germline ends. In germline, CDR1 is MNHEY, CDR2 SVGAGI. This CDR3 has 14 residues. The CDR3 bases are TGTGCCAGCGGGTTCGCAAGCCATAATTCACCCCTCCACTTT. Protein: CASGFASHNSPLHF.

The J gene is TRBJ2-2, the V gene TRBV20-1; 9 bases align to TRBD1. The CDR3 has 13 amino acids. Looked up from germline, CDR1 is DFQATT and CDR2 is SNEGSKA (reference sequence). After removal of 4 bases from V and 4 bases from J, the junction contained 1 base not matched to a gene. The chain's CDR3 is CSANRGLTGELFF. The DNA of the CDR3 is TGCAGTGCTAACAGGGGGCTCACCGGGGAGCTGTTTTTT.

This chain connects TRBV13 to TRBJ1-1; TRBD1 is a possible D gene (5 bases). This CDR3 has 13 amino acids. Germline V gene data show CDR1 as PRHDT and CDR2 as FYEKMQ (reference sequence). Trimming stripped 4 bases from V and 10 bases from J, with 16 bases between. CDR3 in DNA: TGTGCCAGCAGCTCCGTCGGGCCCCAGGGAGCTTTCTTT. Its protein is CASSSVGPQGAFF.